This TCR beta chain was retrieved from a study of siplizumab effects on memory and regulatory T cells (dated 2019 in TCRdb). For context, the study as a whole: Paired mixed lymphocyte reactions were run with siplizumab at approximately 1 ug/mL and without drug, across 7 to 9 responder-stimulator pairs. The study looked at the effect of siplizumab, an anti-CD2 antibody, on alloreactive T-cell subsets in allogeneic mixed lymphocyte reactions made from human PBMCs. The paper as a whole reports these results and caveats: For roughly 80-96% of proliferating CD4+ or CD8+ clones, no naive or memory phenotype could be assigned. The cumulative frequency of alloreactive sequences traceable to unstimulated CD4+ memory T cells was significantly reduced by siplizumab. Greater diversity appeared to be present in unstimulated naive T cells than in memory T cells, and a substantial contribution to the alloresponse seemed to be made by naive cells. Of the alloreactive CD4+ clones that could be mapped, the Treg-derived share averaged about 63% with siplizumab compared with roughly 25% in control reactions. Sequences below about 10^-5 frequency were poorly captured, so only a minor fraction of alloreactive clones could be mapped to unstimulated subsets. The suppressive function of proliferating Tregs from siplizumab cultures was not functionally confirmed.

CDR3 length: 14 amino acids, cysteine to phenylalanine. The CDR3 DNA has 42 bases and is translated from base 1. V is pruned by 4 bases and J by 6 bases, leaving 9 bases of the junction without a gene match. The germline V gene (reference sequence) yields SGHNT for CDR1 and YYREEE for CDR2. The receptor library was made with the immunoSEQ multiplex PCR assay. Each sample had 9 x 10^4 or so TCR templates assayed by the deep sequencing platform. Genomic DNA extracted from sorted T cells was the material used for TCRbeta CDR3 sequencing. The paper's data handling went like this. The R programming language was used for clonal analysis of TCRbeta CDR3 data. Unstimulated samples were compared with post-reaction CFSE-low samples to define alloreactive CD4+ and CD8+ clones. By matching sequences to the repertoires of sorted unstimulated Treg and non-Treg cells, each alloreactive CD4+ clone was assigned a regulatory or non-regulatory origin. This is the immuneACCESS table as TCRdb keeps it, with only in-frame sequences that have V and J called. A part of the clones is gone; compared with another copy, unresolved V genes explain less than half, and the rest is unexplained. V and J calls and clone size are those listed in that table; D and trimming were worked out from the DNA. The sample table lists over 15,000 clones, 45% to 60% of them with a count of one. The ten largest make up roughly 5.3% of the sample.

Cells in the mixed lymphocyte reaction were cultured together at 37 degrees C for 5 to 7 days. After responder PBMCs were labelled with CFSE and stimulator PBMCs with Violet Dye, the two populations were combined at a 1:1 ratio. Sorted unstimulated T cells and proliferating T cells recovered from mixed lymphocyte reactions were subjected to TCRbeta CDR3 sequencing. Fresh whole blood from ten to eleven HLA-typed healthy donors served as the source for isolating PBMCs. Proliferating CFSE-low responder T cells were FACS-sorted after the mixed lymphocyte reaction for TCR sequencing. For this clone: It has no known antigen specificity. The sample holds no much larger clone one base away, and base qualities are not on file.

The V gene is TRBV5-4 and the J gene is TRBJ2-5; 7 bases in the junction line up with TRBD2. The sample comprised CFSE-low (dividing) CD4+ T cells sorted from an allogeneic mixed lymphocyte reaction. The sequence came from a human donor in good health; the cells came from an allogeneic mixed lymphocyte reaction. Here the CDR3 is given as CASSPERGEKTQYF. Read as DNA, the sequence is TGTGCCAGCAGCCCGGAACGGGGGGAGAAGACCCAGTACTTC.